These T cell receptor beta chains were read from a single sample in a study of T-cell reconstitution after alpha-beta-depleted transplantation in children. TCRdb re-called the PCR reads through MiXCR, storing one row per CDR3 protein. The sample holds 500,000 to 750,000 distinct CDR3 sequences, about a quarter seen once. Sequences were derived from PBMCs, sampled before TCRalphabeta/CD19-depleted stem cell transplant. These receptors were taken from a boy under two years old with Wiskott-Aldrich syndrome, due to receive a stem cell transplant. Both conserved end residues are part of each CDR3. Each record gives: V gene, D gene, J gene, clone size, CDR3 protein, CDR3 DNA. A D gene is named only where the DNA matches it firmly. Clone size, where shown, is once, few, many, or a class for clones that have expanded.

V: TRBV4-1; D: NA; J: TRBJ2-3; size: NA; CDR3: CASSQDVAPDTQYF; DNA: TGCGCCAGCAGCCAAGATGTAGCGCCAGATACGCAGTATTTT
V: TRBV6-5; D: NA; J: TRBJ2-7; size: few; CDR3: CASSPKRRGRYEQYF; DNA: TGTGCCAGCAGCCCTAAACGGCGGGGGCGCTACGAGCAGTACTTC
V: TRBV5-1; D: TRBD2; J: TRBJ2-2; size: NA; CDR3: CASREGNTGELFF; DNA: TGCGCCAGCCGGGAGGGGAACACCGGGGAGCTGTTTTTT
V: TRBV28; D: TRBD2; J: TRBJ2-3; size: NA; CDR3: CASSLLGTSITSTDTQYF; DNA: TGTGCCAGCAGTTTATTAGGGACTAGCATTACTAGCACAGATACGCAGTATTTT
V: TRBV18; D: NA; J: TRBJ1-6; size: NA; CDR3: CASSPRGDNSPLHF; DNA: TGTGCCAGCTCACCAAGGGGCGATAATTCACCCCTCCACTTT
V: TRBV20-1; D: NA; J: TRBJ1-6; size: NA; CDR3: CSARVRGWVNSPLHF; DNA: TGCAGTGCTAGAGTAAGGGGTTGGGTCAATTCACCCCTCCACTTT
V: TRBV5-1; D: TRBD1; J: TRBJ2-2; size: few; CDR3: CASSLEMNRGPGELFF; DNA: TGCGCCAGCAGCCTAGAGATGAACAGGGGGCCCGGGGAGCTGTTTTTT
V: TRBV7-2; D: NA; J: TRBJ2-5; size: NA; CDR3: CASTSQGTQYF; DNA: TGTGCCAGCACCTCCCAGGGGACCCAGTACTTC
V: TRBV5-1; D: TRBD1; J: TRBJ2-1; size: few; CDR3: CASSLVGQGIDEQFF; DNA: TGCGCCAGCAGCTTGGTCGGACAGGGTATCGATGAGCAGTTCTTC
V: TRBV7-2; D: NA; J: TRBJ2-5; size: NA; CDR3: CASSFTTRAQYF; DNA: TGTGCCAGCAGCTTTACTACCAGGGCCCAGTACTTC
V: TRBV27; D: NA; J: TRBJ2-7; size: NA; CDR3: CASSLSKAYEQYF; DNA: TGTGCCAGCAGTTTATCGAAGGCCTACGAGCAGTACTTC
V: TRBV5-1; D: NA; J: TRBJ2-3; size: NA; CDR3: CASSLGAGSSSLSTQYF; DNA: TGCGCCAGCAGCTTAGGGGCGGGATCCAGCTCCCTTAGTACGCAGTATTTT
V: TRBV9; D: NA; J: TRBJ2-2; size: few; CDR3: CASSPRLRGGRDFTGELFF; DNA: TGTGCCAGCAGCCCCCGTTTGAGAGGCGGACGAGACTTCACCGGGGAGCTGTTTTTT
V: TRBV27; D: NA; J: TRBJ1-1; size: NA; CDR3: CASSAEVYTEAFF; DNA: TGTGCCAGCAGTGCGGAGGTGTACACTGAAGCTTTCTTT
V: TRBV4-2; D: NA; J: TRBJ1-2; size: NA; CDR3: CASSQDWAQANYGYTF; DNA: TGTGCCAGCAGCCAAGATTGGGCTCAAGCTAACTATGGCTACACCTTC
V: TRBV5-1; D: NA; J: TRBJ1-3; size: NA; CDR3: CASSFGGPSSGNTIYF; DNA: TGCGCCAGCAGCTTTGGAGGGCCTTCCTCTGGAAACACCATATATTTT
V: TRBV24-1; D: NA; J: TRBJ2-3; size: few; CDR3: CATSDLILRTYTDTQYF; DNA: TGTGCCACCAGTGATTTGATCTTAAGAACCTACACAGATACGCAGTATTTT
V: TRBV24-1; D: NA; J: TRBJ2-5; size: NA; CDR3: CATSDRGFGETQYF; DNA: TGTGCCACCAGTGACCGAGGCTTTGGAGAGACCCAGTACTTC
V: TRBV29-1; D: NA; J: TRBJ2-7; size: few; CDR3: CSVLDPLAYEQYF; DNA: TGCAGCGTCCTGGACCCCCTGGCCTACGAGCAGTACTTC
V: TRBV24-1; D: TRBD2; J: TRBJ2-1; size: NA; CDR3: CATSDPTSGGNEQFF; DNA: TGTGCCACCAGTGACCCCACTAGCGGGGGAAATGAGCAGTTCTTC
V: TRBV29-1; D: NA; J: TRBJ2-1; size: few; CDR3: CSVGGRAFSYNEQFF; DNA: TGCAGCGTGGGAGGACGGGCCTTCTCCTACAATGAGCAGTTCTTC
V: TRBV20-1; D: NA; J: TRBJ2-1; size: few; CDR3: CSAAPTRYEQFF; DNA: TGCAGTGCCGCCCCCACTAGGTATGAGCAGTTCTTC